A single T cell receptor (beta chain) is shown here with its context. Its antigen is undetermined. V was clipped by 5 bases and J by 1 base, with 8 bases between them. The CDR3 is made up of 12 amino acids. Germline loops: CDR1 GTSNPN, CDR2 SVGIG (reference sequence). These data are taken from a study of T cells in localized non-small cell lung cancer. Study-wide results and caveats: Among the top 100 tumor clones, a median approximately 60 appeared in adjacent lung.

Assay: immunoSEQ multiplex PCR; the TCRdb copy retains only in-frame clones and omits some. The data show roughly 20,000 clones, with approximately 91% seen just once and 2.5% to 3% held by the top ten. The material was peripheral blood, obtained before any cancer treatment. This receptor was obtained from a woman aged 35-75 years with stage I lung adenocarcinoma. The chain is built from TRBV30 and TRBJ1-1, with D unclear. The CDR3 sequence: CAWETENTEAFF. Written as DNA, the CDR3 is TGTGCCTGGGAGACCGAGAACACTGAAGCTTTCTTT.